This T cell receptor beta chain came from a study of patients and donors after allogeneic stem cell transplantation. TCRdb reanalysed the RT-PCR reads using MiXCR and keeps one entry per CDR3 protein. The sample has over 400,000 distinct CDR3 sequences, approximately 16% seen once. There are a few counts of this clonotype. The origin of this receptor is a human donor who was either an allogeneic HSCT recipient or a stem cell or donor lymphocyte infusion donor (not recorded which). It is not recorded whose cells these are; they may come from a transplant donor. Sequenced: blood, either unsorted or a sorted T cell fraction (not recorded which).

Here the CDR3 reads CASSHGLANIQYF. CDR3 in DNA: TGTGCCAGCTCACACGGACTAGCAAACATTCAGTACTTC. The chain joins TRBV18 to TRBJ2-4; 8 nucleotides align to TRBD2. This CDR3 spans 13 amino acids. The trim removed 4 bases at V and 6 bases at J, leaving 2 bases unmatched. Germline lookup yields CDR1 KGHSH and CDR2 LQKENI.